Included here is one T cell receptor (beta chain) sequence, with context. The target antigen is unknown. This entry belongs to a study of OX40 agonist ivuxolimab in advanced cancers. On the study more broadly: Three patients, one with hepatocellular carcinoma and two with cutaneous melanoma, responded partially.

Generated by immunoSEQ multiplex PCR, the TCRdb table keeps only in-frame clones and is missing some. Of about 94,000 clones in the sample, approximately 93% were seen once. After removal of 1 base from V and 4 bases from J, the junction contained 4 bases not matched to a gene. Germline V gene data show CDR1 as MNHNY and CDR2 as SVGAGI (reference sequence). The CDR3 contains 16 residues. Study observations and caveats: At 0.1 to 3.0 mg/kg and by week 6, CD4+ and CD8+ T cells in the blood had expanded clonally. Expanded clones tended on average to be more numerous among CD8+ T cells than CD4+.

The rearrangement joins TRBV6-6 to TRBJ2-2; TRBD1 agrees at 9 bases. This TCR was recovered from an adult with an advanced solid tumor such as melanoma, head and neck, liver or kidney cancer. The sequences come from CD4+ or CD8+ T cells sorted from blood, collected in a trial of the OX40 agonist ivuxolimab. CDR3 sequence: CASSYLGQGGTGELFF. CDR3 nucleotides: TGTGCCAGCAGTTACTTGGGACAGGGTGGCACCGGGGAGCTGTTTTTT.